This T cell receptor (beta chain) was found in a study of PD-1 blockade in classical Hodgkin lymphoma. Points from the study as a whole: Why repertoires differed is undefined; disease activity or prior therapy possibly contributed. Relapsed/refractory patients reportedly had the lowest baseline TCR diversity, below newly diagnosed patients, who were below healthy donors.

The time point is: newly diagnosed, previously untreated cHL patient sample. CD4+ T cells were purified from thawed PBMCs by negative selection. PBMCs representing newly diagnosed, untreated classical Hodgkin lymphoma functioned as the comparison. On this clone itself: Its specificity is not known.

TCRdb's copy holds only in-frame clones and misses some; the assay was immunoSEQ multiplex PCR. The repertoire holds 20,000 to 30,000 clones, with more than 80% as singletons. Between the trimmed V and J ends, which lost 2 bases and 4 bases, there was a span of 14 bases. The CDR3 is 16 residues long. Looked up from germline, CDR1 is LNHDA and CDR2 is SQIVND (reference sequence). The clonotype comes from a human donor with classical Hodgkin lymphoma. The chain carries TRBV19 and TRBJ1-4, with D perhaps matching TRBD1 (5 bases). What was sequenced was CD4+ T cells from blood. CDR3 sequence reads: CASSISTAASNEKLFF. The DNA for the CDR3 is TGTGCCAGTAGTATATCGACAGCGGCGAGTAATGAAAAACTGTTTTTT.